The 10 T cell receptor beta chains below come from one sample, sequenced in a study of Ad26.COV2.S vaccination and SARS-CoV-2 variants. Sequenced by immunoSEQ multiplex PCR; TCRdb stores in-frame clones only, minus some. Of more than 350,000 clones in the sample, 75% to 95% are singletons; the top ten hold more than 10%. Noted treatment: some 19 received Ad26.COV2.S at low or high dose, single or two shots; several received placebo; per-sample allocation not given. Samples analyzed were those drawn on day 63 after the first vaccine or placebo injection. Specimen: peripheral blood, collected in a trial of Ad26.COV2.S vaccine versus placebo. All receptors come from a person between 18 and 59 years old who received the Ad26.COV2.S COVID-19 vaccine or a placebo.

The CDR3 sequence is CASSLARDGWNYEQYF. The CDR3 nucleotides are TGTGCCAGCAGCTTAGCCCGGGACGGGTGGAACTACGAGCAGTACTTC. This chain links TRBV11-1 with TRBJ2-7; either TRBD1 or TRBD2 may fit D (5 bases each). The germline V gene encodes CDR1 SGHAT and CDR2 FQDESV (reference sequence). This CDR3 has 16 residues. Trimming removed 0 bases from V and 3 bases from J, with 15 bases in between.

The chain is built from TRBV7-2 and TRBJ2-7, with 8 bases identical to TRBD1. The CDR3 sequence is 16 residues long. V shed 7 bases, J shed 2 bases, and the junction held 13 bases outside the gene matches. Germline CDR1 reads SGHTA; CDR2 reads FQGNSA. CDR3 in amino acids: CASTRSQGGSAYEQYF. The CDR3 nucleotides are TGTGCCAGCACCCGTTCACAGGGGGGCTCCGCCTACGAGCAGTACTTC.

Points on this clone: A junction end diverges from the germline sequence, so it may reflect a read error. This chain links TRBV10-3 with TRBJ2-3; D unclear. This CDR3 spans 14 amino acids. In germline, CDR1 is ENHRY, CDR2 SYGVKD. The CDR3 nucleotides read TGTGCCATCTGTGAGTCTGGCGATAAAGATACGCAGTATTTT. Protein sequence: CAICESGDKDTQYF.

The J gene is TRBJ1-1, the V gene TRBV19, with 7 positions matching TRBD1. The CDR3 is 13 residues long. J gave up 2 bases and V 5 bases, and 2 bases lay outside the gene matches. Germline assignment: CDR1 LNHDA and CDR2 SQIVND (reference sequence). CDR3 sequence reads: CASSDRVNTEAFF. The CDR3 region has the DNA TGTGCCAGTAGTGACAGGGTTAACACTGAAGCTTTCTTT.

V is TRBV3-1 (or the pseudogene TRBV3-2) and J is TRBJ1-3; 8 bases line up with TRBD1. Germline CDR1 LGHDT, CDR2 YNNKEL (reference sequence). The CDR3 has 14 amino acids. The V segment lost 4 bases and the J segment 9 bases; nucleotides outside the gene matches: 8. CDR3 sequence (DNA): TGTGCCAGCAGCCCTGGACAGGGCGAGACCACCATATATTTT. It is translated as CASSPGQGETTIYF.

The CDR3 DNA follows: TGTGCCAGCAGCTTGAATAGGGGGCTTTCGGACACTGAAGCTTTCTTT. The encoded protein is CASSLNRGLSDTEAFF. The chain has TRBV5-8 and TRBJ1-1, with 7 bases matching TRBD1. Trimming at V came to 1 base and at J to 3 bases, leaving 9 bases not matched to a gene. CDR1 is SGHTS and CDR2 is YDEGEE in the germline V gene. There are 16 residues in the CDR3.

The chain links TRBV4-3 to TRBJ1-3; D is undetermined. V was trimmed by 1 base and J by 4 bases, leaving 11 bases between them. The germline V gene encodes CDR1 LGHNA and CDR2 YSLEER. There are 15 residues in the CDR3. The CDR3: CASSQGVGAGNTIYF. CDR3 DNA: TGCGCCAGCAGCCAAGGGGTGGGCGCCGGAAACACCATATATTTT.

The rearrangement joins TRBV5-1 to TRBJ2-5; 12 nucleotides agree with TRBD2. The V segment lost 4 bases and the J segment 5 bases; nucleotides outside the gene matches: 6. The CDR3 extends over 15 amino acids. CDR1 is SGHRS and CDR2 is YFSETQ in the germline V gene. The CDR3 spells CASSRSSGRDETQYF. Written as DNA, the CDR3 is TGCGCCAGCAGCCGCTCTAGCGGGAGGGACGAGACCCAGTACTTC.

The V call is TRBV27, the J call TRBJ2-7; TRBD1 matches at 10 bases. In germline, CDR1 is MNHEY, CDR2 SMNVEV (reference sequence). CDR3 length: 15 amino acids. Losses at the gene ends were 4 bases for V and 4 bases for J; bases not matched to a gene: 7. Here the CDR3 DNA reads TGTGCCAGCAGTTCGGGACAGGGGAAGGAATACGAGCAGTACTTC. Protein sequence: CASSSGQGKEYEQYF.

The V gene is TRBV19, the J gene TRBJ2-1; a weak D match, TRBD2 (5 bases). Looked up from germline, CDR1 is LNHDA and CDR2 is SQIVND (reference sequence). V lost 2 bases and J lost 6, with 11 bases in between. This CDR3 has 14 amino acids. CDR3 in amino acids: CASSILASRNEQFF. CDR3 coding DNA: TGTGCCAGTAGTATACTAGCTTCACGCAATGAGCAGTTCTTC.